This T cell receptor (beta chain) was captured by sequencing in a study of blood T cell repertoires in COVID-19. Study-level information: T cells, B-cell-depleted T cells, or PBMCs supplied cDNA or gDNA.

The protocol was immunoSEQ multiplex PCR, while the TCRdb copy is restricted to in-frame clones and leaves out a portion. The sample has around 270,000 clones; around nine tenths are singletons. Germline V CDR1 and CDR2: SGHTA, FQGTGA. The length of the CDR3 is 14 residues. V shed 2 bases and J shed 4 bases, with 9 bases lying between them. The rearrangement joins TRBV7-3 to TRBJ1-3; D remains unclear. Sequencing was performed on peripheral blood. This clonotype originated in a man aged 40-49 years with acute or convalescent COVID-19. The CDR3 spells CASSLGGIGNTIYF. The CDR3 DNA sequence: TGTGCCAGCAGCTTAGGAGGGATCGGAAACACCATATATTTT.